The present entry profiles one TCR beta chain with its context. The data were taken from a study of blood T cell repertoires in COVID-19. Study-wide context: There were acute and convalescent COVID-19 samples, and they came from the United States, Italy and Spain. T cells, B-cell-depleted T cells, or PBMCs provided the cDNA or gDNA that served as material.

Authors' processing steps: The authors estimated nucleated cell counts from reference gene primer amplification. Clones were sequenced by immunoSEQ multiplex PCR, and TCRdb holds only the in-frame ones, with some missing. V, J and clone size derive from that table, while D and trimming were established from the DNA sequence. The profile covers fewer than 100,000 clones, with around 87% appearing a single time and 4.5% to 6% taken by the ten largest. CDR1 and CDR2 (germline): SGHRS, YFSETQ. The V and J ends lost 0 bases and 0 bases respectively, with 6 bases between them. The CDR3 is 15 residues long.

The source material was peripheral blood. The chain recombines TRBV5-1 with TRBJ1-4; D is undetermined. The clonotype was recovered from a woman aged 80 or older with acute or convalescent COVID-19. The CDR3 nucleotides are TGCGCCAGCAGCTTGGGCACAGCAACTAATGAAAAACTGTTTTTT. This codes for CASSLGTATNEKLFF.